Each of the 26 T cell receptor beta chains below was sequenced from the same sample in a study of T-cell reconstitution after alpha-beta-depleted transplantation in children. A library of TCRbeta sequences, prepared with unique molecular identifiers, was generated. One entry per CDR3 protein, called by TCRdb with MiXCR from the PCR reads. The sample consists of approximately 500,000 distinct CDR3 sequences, about 10% of them appearing once. Sequencing used PBMCs, obtained before TCRalphabeta/CD19-depleted stem cell transplant. These receptors were taken from a child under 10 years old with inherited bone marrow failure, due to receive a stem cell transplant.

This clonotype was observed a handful of times. The V call is TRBV20-1, the J call TRBJ2-1; 7 nucleotides agree with TRBD2. Trimming took 5 bases from V and 4 from J; bases not matched to a gene: 11. This CDR3 contains 15 residues. Looked up from germline, CDR1 is DFQATT and CDR2 is SNEGSKA (reference sequence). The CDR3 region has the DNA TGCAGTGCTTACCCAAGCGGGATCGGATACAATGAGCAGTTCTTC. This sequence encodes CSAYPSGIGYNEQFF.

The V gene is TRBV12-3 or TRBV12-4, the J gene TRBJ2-2; D call uncertain. The CDR3 covers 15 residues. Trimming pared 4 bases from V and 5 bases from J, leaving 14 bases between. In DNA form, the CDR3 reads TGTGCCAGCAGTTCCTTATCGGGTCGGACCGGGGAGCTGTTTTTT. Its translation: CASSSLSGRTGELFF.

This clonotype was observed many times. The V call is TRBV27, the J call TRBJ2-1; 7 nucleotides line up with TRBD2. V lost 0 bases, J lost 9 bases, and 5 bases stayed unmatched. This CDR3 comprises 14 residues. Germline V gene data show CDR1 as MNHEY and CDR2 as SMNVEV (reference sequence). The CDR3 spells CASSLSGGSGEQFF. The CDR3 DNA follows: TGTGCCAGCAGTTTATCGGGCGGGAGTGGTGAGCAGTTCTTC.

The table lists this clonotype with a few counts. The rearrangement uses TRBV20-1 and TRBJ2-7; 9 bases map to TRBD1. This CDR3 region has 15 residues. CDR1 DFQATT and CDR2 SNEGSKA come from the germline V gene (reference sequence). V was pared by 7 bases and J by 2 bases, with 12 bases of the junction left unmatched. The CDR3 protein is CSVTLGTGYPYEQYF. CDR3 in DNA: TGCAGTGTTACCTTGGGGACAGGGTACCCCTACGAGCAGTACTTC.

The table lists this clonotype with many counts. The chain has TRBV20-1 and TRBJ2-7; 11 bases are a match to TRBD2. Trimming at V came to 0 bases and at J to 6 bases, leaving 4 bases not matched to a gene. The CDR3 has 14 residues. Germline CDR1 reads DFQATT; CDR2 reads SNEGSKA (reference sequence). The CDR3 DNA sequence: TGCAGTGCTAGAGATACTAGCGGGAGTAGCGAGCAGTACTTC. Translating gives CSARDTSGSSEQYF.

This clonotype was seen many times. The chain employs TRBV28 and TRBJ2-7, with TRBD1 identical over 7 bases. CDR1 and CDR2 from the germline V gene are MDHEN and SYDVKM. Germline trimming cut 4 bases from V and 3 bases from J; bases unmatched to any gene: 9. The CDR3 sequence is 15 residues long. CDR3 region: CASSSPSGTDYEQYF. In DNA form, the CDR3 reads TGTGCCAGCAGTTCTCCCTCCGGGACAGACTACGAGCAGTACTTC.

This clonotype came up a few times. The V and J genes are TRBV10-3 and TRBJ2-7; D may be TRBD2 (5 bases). The CDR3 covers 12 residues. V lost 4 bases, J lost 7 bases, and 11 bases lay in between. CDR1 is ENHRY, CDR2 SYGVKD, per germline. The CDR3: CAISAAAEEQYF. The CDR3 bases are TGTGCCATCAGTGCAGCGGCGGAGGAGCAGTACTTC.

There are a few counts of this clonotype. The chain is built from TRBV6-5 and TRBJ2-1; 10 nucleotides match TRBD2. The CDR3 length is 15 residues. V lost 2 bases to trimming and J lost 8 bases; unmatched junction nucleotides: 6. CDR1 and CDR2 from the germline V gene are MNHEY and SVGAGI. The CDR3 DNA reads TGTGCCAGCAGTTACCTGGCTAGCGGGAGCGATGAGCAGTTCTTC. Translation gives CASSYLASGSDEQFF.

This clonotype has just a few counts. The chain has TRBV7-6 and TRBJ2-1, with D possibly being TRBD2 (6 bases). The V end was cut by 1 base, the J end by 2 bases, with 15 bases between. The germline gives CDR1 SGHVS, CDR2 FNYEAQ. The CDR3 is 17 amino acids. The CDR3 sequence: CASSLGVLGGAYNEQFF. Written as DNA, the CDR3 is TGTGCCAGCAGCTTAGGGGTACTAGGAGGGGCCTACAATGAGCAGTTCTTC.

Note on this clonotype: This may be a read error, as it is one base from a much larger clone. The chain combines TRBV28 with TRBJ1-1; 7 nucleotides agree with TRBD1. This CDR3 comprises 15 residues. Germline CDR1 and CDR2: MDHEN and SYDVKM. CDR3 loop: CASSWETGQNTDAFF. CDR3 DNA sequence: TGTGCCAGCAGTTGGGAGACAGGGCAGAACACTGACGCTTTCTTT.

This clonotype was seen many times. V gene TRBV24-1 combines with J gene TRBJ2-1; D perhaps matches TRBD2 (6 bases). Germline CDR1 and CDR2: KGHDR and SFDVKD. The CDR3 consists of 15 residues. V lost 2 bases, J lost 12 bases, and 19 bases lay in between. CDR3 in amino acids: CATSDSRYEGGRQFF. The CDR3, as DNA: TGTGCCACCAGTGATTCTCGGTATGAGGGAGGTCGGCAGTTCTTC.

This clonotype was seen at least ten times. This chain joins TRBV15 and TRBJ1-5; D gene ambiguous. Germline assignment: CDR1 LNHNV and CDR2 YYDKDF (reference sequence). The V gene lost 4 bases and the J gene lost 4 bases, with 2 bases spanning the gap. The CDR3 sequence is 11 residues long. DNA of the CDR3: TGTGCCACCAGCACAAATCAGCCCCAGCATTTT. Protein: CATSTNQPQHF.

The sample holds many counts of this clonotype. The chain employs TRBV15 and TRBJ2-5; TRBD2 matches 11 bases. Germline assignment: CDR1 LNHNV and CDR2 YYDKDF (reference sequence). This CDR3 spans 15 amino acids. V was pared by 4 bases and J by 2 bases, with 3 bases of the junction left unmatched. CDR3 amino acids: CATSMTSGIQETQYF. The CDR3 bases are TGTGCCACCAGCATGACTAGCGGGATTCAAGAGACCCAGTACTTC.

This clonotype has at least ten counts. The genes are TRBV7-9 and TRBJ2-6, with D unresolved. The CDR3 totals 16 residues. Germline loops: CDR1 SEHNR, CDR2 FQNEAQ (reference sequence). V was cut by 0 bases and J by 0 bases, with 6 bases left in between. The CDR3 DNA reads TGTGCCAGCAGCTTAGCGCCCAGCTCTGGGGCCAACGTCCTGACTTTC. Its translation: CASSLAPSSGANVLTF.

This chain joins TRBV3-1 and TRBJ1-1; 7 bases match TRBD1. The CDR3 totals 17 residues. Looked up from germline, CDR1 is LGHDT and CDR2 is YNNKEL (reference sequence). J gave up 5 bases and V 7 bases, and 19 bases lay outside the gene matches. The CDR3 DNA is TGTGCCAGCACCCACCGGGACAGCGGAAACCATCGGACTGAAGCTTTCTTT. It codes for CASTHRDSGNHRTEAFF.

This clonotype was seen many times. The chain is built from TRBV20-1 and TRBJ2-7; D is perhaps TRBD2 (5 bases). The V and J ends lost 3 bases and 0 bases respectively, with 15 bases between them. CDR1 DFQATT and CDR2 SNEGSKA come from the germline V gene (reference sequence). The CDR3 totals 15 residues. CDR3 nucleotide sequence: TGCAGTGCTAGCCCCGCGAAAGCGGACTCCTACGAGCAGTACTTC. Translation gives CSASPAKADSYEQYF.

This clonotype was found a few times. The CDR3 region is CASSYSVLGVASYEQYF. As DNA, the CDR3 is TGTGCCAGCAGTTACTCTGTCCTGGGGGTAGCCTCCTACGAGCAGTACTTC. The chain employs TRBV6-5 and TRBJ2-7; perhaps D is TRBD1 or TRBD2 (5 bases each). The CDR3 contains 17 residues. Between the trimmed V and J ends, which lost 0 bases and 0 bases, there was a span of 15 bases. CDR1 and CDR2 from the germline V gene are MNHEY and SVGAGI.

The V gene is TRBV12-3 or TRBV12-4, the J gene TRBJ2-7; perhaps TRBD2 as D (6 bases). CDR3 length: 14 residues. V dropped 5 bases and J dropped 2 bases, with 13 bases sitting between them. The CDR3 nucleotides read TGTGCCAGCAGTCCGGGACGGACTACCTACGAGCAGTACTTC. Translated, it gives CASSPGRTTYEQYF.

This clonotype turned up a few times. The V call is TRBV6-2 or TRBV6-3, the J call TRBJ2-3, with D perhaps TRBD2 (5 bases). Trimming took 0 bases from V and 2 from J, leaving 9 bases between them. The CDR3 totals 15 residues. Germline values: CDR1 MNHEY, CDR2 SVGEGT. Written as DNA, the CDR3 is TGTGCCAGCAGTTACTCGCCGGGGAACACAGATACGCAGTATTTT. Translating gives CASSYSPGNTDTQYF.

This clonotype turned up a few times. CDR3 bases: TGTGCCAGCAGCCCGGGACTAGCGGGACCCCACACAGATACGCAGTATTTT. It specifies CASSPGLAGPHTDTQYF. The chain recombines TRBV9 with TRBJ2-3; 13 nucleotides agree with TRBD2. The junction had 7 bases not matched to a gene; V was cut back by 4 bases and J by 2 bases. This CDR3 has 17 amino acids. CDR1 is SGDLS, CDR2 YYNGEE, per germline.

This clonotype was observed many times. CDR3 protein: CSVPGQGINEQFF. The CDR3 DNA is TGCAGCGTTCCGGGACAGGGGATAAATGAGCAGTTCTTC. The chain has TRBV29-1 and TRBJ2-1; 10 bases line up with TRBD1. This CDR3 region has 13 residues. Germline lookup yields CDR1 SQVTM and CDR2 ANQGSEA. V lost 5 bases and J lost 7; bases outside the gene matches: 5.

The sample holds many counts of this clonotype. V gene TRBV19 combines with J gene TRBJ2-7, with TRBD2 matching 10 bases. Trimming took 3 bases from V and 2 from J; bases not matched to a gene: 4. Germline V gene data show CDR1 as LNHDA and CDR2 as SQIVND (reference sequence). This CDR3 contains 15 residues. Here the CDR3 DNA reads TGTGCCAGTAGTATCCTAGCGGGAGAGACCTACGAGCAGTACTTC. It translates to CASSILAGETYEQYF.

As regards this clonotype: A much more abundant neighbour one base away suggests this may be a read error. The CDR3 DNA reads TGCGCCAGCAGCCACCGACAGGGCGAGAACACTGAAGCTTTCTTT. Translated: CASSHRQGENTEAFF. The genes are TRBV4-3 and TRBJ1-1; 7 bases are a match to TRBD1. The V segment lost 3 bases and the J segment 1 base; nucleotides outside the gene matches: 5. The CDR3 is 15 amino acids. Germline CDR1 and CDR2: LGHNA and YSLEER.

This clonotype has more than one count but fewer than ten. The V call is TRBV4-3, the J call TRBJ1-4; TRBD1 might be the D (6 bases). CDR3 length: 14 residues. Germline lookup yields CDR1 LGHNA and CDR2 YSLEER. Trimming removed 0 bases at V and 8 bases at J, with 10 bases between. In DNA, the CDR3 is TGCGCCAGCAGCCAAGATGACAGGCACGAAAAACTGTTTTTT. Translation: CASSQDDRHEKLFF.

This CDR3 is CATSLIGADYNEQFF. As DNA, the CDR3 is TGTGCCACCAGCCTTATTGGCGCAGATTACAATGAGCAGTTCTTC. The rearrangement uses TRBV15 and TRBJ2-1; D not certain. The germline V gene has CDR1 LNHNV and CDR2 YYDKDF (reference sequence). Trimming shortened V by 5 bases and J by 4 bases, and 15 bases separated the two germline ends. The CDR3 covers 15 residues. Variable domain in full (rest from reference TRBV15 and TRBJ2-1): DAMVIQNPRYQVTQFGKPVTLSCSQTLNHNVMYWYQQKSSQAPKLLFHYYDKDFNNEADTPDNFQSRRPNTSFCFLDIRSPGLGDTAMYLCATSLIGADYNEQFFGPGTRLTVL.

The CDR3 DNA follows: TGTGCCAGCAGTGAGACGGCTTACAATGAGCAGTTCTTC. Amino acids: CASSETAYNEQFF. The chain couples TRBV27 to TRBJ2-1; D is unclear. Trimming took off 5 bases at V and 4 bases at J, with 9 bases between the two ends. Looked up from germline, CDR1 is MNHEY and CDR2 is SMNVEV (reference sequence). The CDR3 consists of 13 residues.